Each of the 27 T cell receptor beta chains below was sequenced from the same sample in a study of PD-L1 blockade in urothelial cancer. Time point meaning: peripheral blood 6 weeks after treatment start. Measured with immunoSEQ multiplex PCR; TCRdb has only the in-frame clones, and not every one. The sample lists 100,000 to 150,000 clones; 86% were seen once. This sample comprised PBMCs, obtained around atezolizumab (anti-PD-L1) treatment. These receptors were taken from a man aged 50 to 59 with urothelial cancer.

The chain employs TRBV30 and TRBJ2-3; possible D gene TRBD2, 6 bases. The CDR3 has 14 residues. Germline V CDR1 and CDR2: GTSNPN, SVGIG (reference sequence). V was pared by 7 bases and J by 5 bases, with 19 bases between. The CDR3 nucleotides read TGTGCCTACTCCGGGACTGCCGGCGGAGATACGCAGTATTTT. Amino acid sequence: CAYSGTAGGDTQYF.

This chain joins TRBV2 and TRBJ2-2, with 13 nucleotides matching TRBD2. The CDR3 is made up of 16 amino acids. Per the germline V gene, CDR1 is SNHLY and CDR2 is FYNNEI. The junction had 8 bases not matched to a gene; V was cut back by 6 bases and J by 7 bases. DNA of the CDR3: TGTGCCAGCAGGGGCGGACTAGCGGGAGTAATCGGGGAGCTGTTTTTT. As protein: CASRGGLAGVIGELFF.

V gene TRBV18 combines with J gene TRBJ2-7; 9 bases agree with TRBD2. Germline V gene sequence: CDR1 KGHSH, CDR2 LQKENI. V dropped 1 base and J dropped 4; count of bases not matched to a gene: 8. This CDR3 comprises 16 residues. The CDR3 DNA is TGTGCCAGCTCACCACTTGCTAGCGGGACAGTTTACGAGCAGTACTTC. The encoded protein is CASSPLASGTVYEQYF.

This sequence joins TRBV9 and TRBJ2-7; TRBD1 aligns across 9 bases. After removal of 3 bases from V and 5 bases from J, the junction contained 6 bases not matched to a gene. Germline V CDR1 and CDR2: SGDLS, YYNGEE. The CDR3 contains 14 residues. CDR3 nucleotides: TGTGCCAGCAGCGCGCCGGGACAGGGCCACGAGCAGTACTTC. Protein product: CASSAPGQGHEQYF.

V and J are TRBV11-2 and TRBJ2-1, with TRBD1 identical over 11 bases. J was trimmed by 3 bases and V by 1 base; bases with no gene match: 8. The CDR3 runs to 18 residues. Looked up from germline, CDR1 is SGHAT and CDR2 is FQNNGV. In DNA, the CDR3 is TGTGCCAGCAGCTTAGCGGGGTCGGGACAGGGGGTCTACAATGAGCAGTTCTTC. Translated: CASSLAGSGQGVYNEQFF.

The rearrangement links TRBV2 to TRBJ2-1, with 10 nucleotides matching TRBD2. With V trimmed by 6 bases and J by 7 bases, 9 bases remained unmatched. The CDR3 covers 15 residues. Germline V CDR1 and CDR2: SNHLY, FYNNEI. The DNA of the CDR3 is TGTGCCAGCAGCAAGCGGGAGGGCCCCTTGAATGAGCAGTTCTTC. Its translation is CASSKREGPLNEQFF.

This clone was picked up one time. The chain carries TRBV7-2 and TRBJ1-2, with 7 bases lining up with TRBD1. From germline, CDR1 is SGHTA and CDR2 FQGNSA. This CDR3 is built from 15 residues. After removal of 3 bases from V and 4 bases from J, the junction contained 8 bases not matched to a gene. The DNA of the CDR3 is TGTGCCAGCAGCTTGACAGGGTATCGCGGCTATGGCTACACCTTC. Translated, it gives CASSLTGYRGYGYTF.

The V call is TRBV23-1, the J call TRBJ1-1, with D unresolved. TRBV23-1 is identified as an open reading frame with a role that is uncertain. Trimming cost V 6 bases and J 0 bases, with 17 bases left between them. CDR3 length equals 16 residues. The CDR3 DNA sequence: TGCGCCAGCAGGCCGGGGAGGAGCCCAATGAACACTGAAGCTTTCTTT. Translating it yields CASRPGRSPMNTEAFF.

This rearrangement joins TRBV6-1 to TRBJ1-5; 9 positions match TRBD1. Losses at the gene ends were 1 base for V and 4 bases for J; bases not matched to a gene: 5. Germline V lookup: CDR1 MNHNS, CDR2 SASEGT. This CDR3 has 16 residues. Written as DNA, the CDR3 is TGTGCCAGCAGTGAAGGGTCCGGGACAGGGAATCAGCCCCAGCATTTT. Translated: CASSEGSGTGNQPQHF.

The chain has TRBV5-1 and TRBJ1-4; D is uncertain. Germline-derived CDR1 and CDR2 are SGHRS and YFSETQ. V gave up 3 bases and J gave up 8 bases, with 20 bases separating them. The CDR3 loop spans 16 amino acids. This chain's CDR3 is CASSSGARQGREKLFF. The CDR3 nucleotides are TGCGCCAGCAGCTCAGGCGCCAGACAAGGCAGGGAAAAACTGTTTTTT. The variable domain in full, completed from reference TRBV5-1 and TRBJ1-4, reads KAGVTQTPRYLIKTRGQQVTLSCSPISGHRSVSWYQQTPGQGLQFLFEYFSETQRNKGNFPGRFSGRQFSNSRSEMNVSTLELGDSALYLCASSSGARQGREKLFFGSGTQLSVL.

The gene calls are TRBV5-1 and TRBJ2-7, with TRBD1 as a possible D gene (5 bases). The V gene lost 5 bases and the J gene lost 5 bases, with 11 bases spanning the gap. Germline CDR1 SGHRS, CDR2 YFSETQ. The CDR3 covers 12 residues. CDR3 loop: CASRGVFDEQYF. CDR3 in DNA: TGCGCCAGCAGAGGGGTTTTCGACGAGCAGTACTTC.

The chain employs TRBV10-2 and TRBJ2-7; 9 bases are a match to TRBD2. CDR3 size: 17 residues. V was pared by 7 bases and J by 2 bases, with 15 bases of the junction left unmatched. CDR1 WSHSY and CDR2 SAAADI come from the germline V gene. CDR3 nucleotide sequence: TGCGCCAGCACCGCCGGTGCCGGACTAGCGTCTGCCTACGAGCAGTACTTC. It codes for CASTAGAGLASAYEQYF.

A few counts support this clone. The chain joins TRBV19 to TRBJ2-5; a weak D match, TRBD2 (6 bases). The CDR3 is 15 residues long. With 4 bases removed from V and 1 base from J, the gap between germline ends came to 13 bases. Germline-derived CDR1 and CDR2 are LNHDA and SQIVND (reference sequence). CDR3 amino acids: CASSRRGGVQETQYF. The CDR3 bases are TGTGCCAGTAGTAGGCGCGGCGGGGTCCAAGAGACCCAGTACTTC.

The chain uses TRBV28 and TRBJ2-5; 12 bases match TRBD2. Germline V gene sequence: CDR1 MDHEN, CDR2 SYDVKM. The trim removed 5 bases at V and 7 bases at J, leaving 8 bases unmatched. The CDR3 spans 15 residues. CDR3 region: CASSPRTSGEGTQYF. CDR3 nucleotide sequence: TGTGCCAGCAGTCCCAGGACTAGCGGGGAGGGGACCCAGTACTTC.

The V call is TRBV5-5, the J call TRBJ2-3; D may be TRBD2 (5 bases). The CDR3 loop spans 13 amino acids. Trimming cost V 5 bases and J 6 bases, with 13 bases left between them. The germline CDR1 and CDR2 sequences are SGHKS and YYEKEE (reference sequence). The CDR3 loop is CASRRTSGDTQYF. CDR3 sequence (DNA): TGTGCCAGCAGGCGGACGTCGGGGGATACGCAGTATTTT.

The genes are TRBV6-1 and TRBJ1-1; 8 nucleotides match TRBD1. V lost 6 bases and J lost 6; bases outside the gene matches: 9. CDR1 is MNHNS and CDR2 is SASEGT in the germline V gene. The CDR3 totals 14 residues. CDR3 bases: TGTGCCAGCAGGACAGACCAGGGGGCCCCTGAAGCTTTCTTT. It yields the protein CASRTDQGAPEAFF.

The chain links TRBV6-5 to TRBJ2-7; the match to TRBD1 covers 7 bases. This CDR3 is 13 amino acids long. Unmatched junction bases numbered 7, after V lost 6 bases and J lost 5 bases. Germline assignment: CDR1 MNHEY and CDR2 SVGAGI. CDR3 nucleotide sequence: TGTGCCAGCAGCAGAACAGGGGTCCACGAGCAGTACTTC. It yields the protein CASSRTGVHEQYF.

The gene calls are TRBV11-3 and TRBJ2-2; 8 bases agree with TRBD1. This CDR3 comprises 15 residues. With 3 bases clipped from V and 7 bases from J, the junction kept 7 bases outside the gene matches. Germline loops: CDR1 SGHNT, CDR2 YENEEA. The CDR3, as DNA: TGTGCCAGCAGCTTTGGCCAGGGGGCGGTCGGGGAGCTGTTTTTT. Translation gives CASSFGQGAVGELFF.

The V and J genes are TRBV6-1 and TRBJ1-4; possible D gene TRBD1, 6 bases. The CDR3 is 14 residues long. With 3 bases removed from V and 3 bases from J, the gap between germline ends came to 8 bases. The germline V gene has CDR1 MNHNS and CDR2 SASEGT. Written as DNA, the CDR3 is TGTGCCAGCAGTGACCAGGGGCCTAATGAAAAACTGTTTTTT. Its protein product is CASSDQGPNEKLFF.

V is TRBV21-1 and J is TRBJ2-7; the D call TRBD2 from the table was never checked on the DNA. TRBV21-1 is a pseudogene locus. The CDR3 is 18 residues long. CDR3 sequence: CASNRSRRPSGSYYEQYF. The CDR3 DNA follows: TGTGCCAGCAACCGTTCAAGGAGGCCCAGCGGGAGTTATTACGAGCAGTACTTC.

This clone was seen just once. The genes are TRBV30 and TRBJ1-4; D remains ambiguous. CDR1 is GTSNPN, CDR2 SVGIG, per germline (reference sequence). Between the trimmed V and J ends, which lost 0 bases and 4 bases, there was a span of 18 bases. This CDR3 has 17 amino acids. The CDR3 here is CAWSVRSGHRFNEKLFF. CDR3 DNA: TGTGCCTGGAGTGTACGATCCGGCCACAGATTTAATGAAAAACTGTTTTTT.

This clone was counted a few times. The chain is built from TRBV5-4 and TRBJ2-2, with 7 bases fitting TRBD1. CDR1 is SGHNT and CDR2 is YYREEE in the germline V gene (reference sequence). The J segment lost 6 bases and the V segment lost 8 bases, leaving 7 bases of the junction unmatched. This CDR3 has 13 amino acids. The CDR3, as DNA: TGTGCCAGTACACAGGGGCGGGCCGGGGAGCTGTTTTTT. This gives the protein CASTQGRAGELFF.

Concerning this clone itself: The same CDR3 arises from other DNA sequences in this sample as well. V is TRBV5-1 and J is TRBJ1-5; 8 nucleotides match TRBD1. J was trimmed by 7 bases and V by 4 bases; bases with no gene match: 4. Germline CDR1 is SGHRS and CDR2 is YFSETQ. The CDR3 has 13 amino acids. This CDR3 reads CASSHGQGQPQHF. CDR3 coding DNA: TGCGCCAGCAGCCACGGACAGGGACAGCCCCAGCATTTT.

This chain connects TRBV7-3 to TRBJ2-1, with D possibly matching TRBD1 (6 bases). There are 14 residues in the CDR3. The germline V gene has CDR1 SGHTA and CDR2 FQGTGA. Trimming shortened V by 2 bases and J by 7 bases, and 12 bases separated the two germline ends. The CDR3 loop is CASSLHDRINEQFF. The CDR3 DNA sequence: TGTGCCAGCAGCTTACATGACAGGATTAATGAGCAGTTCTTC.

The chain recombines TRBV11-2 with TRBJ2-7, with 12 bases identical to TRBD2. The CDR3 is 16 amino acids. V dropped 5 bases and J dropped 3; count of bases not matched to a gene: 8. Germline CDR1 reads SGHAT; CDR2 reads FQNNGV. CDR3 amino acids: CASSLPGTSGYYEQYF. CDR3 DNA sequence: TGTGCCAGCAGCCTCCCAGGGACTAGCGGGTACTACGAGCAGTACTTC.

This chain connects TRBV28 to TRBJ2-7; D possibly corresponds to TRBD1 (5 bases). From germline, CDR1 is MDHEN and CDR2 SYDVKM. This CDR3 has 13 amino acids. Trimming shortened V by 6 bases and J by 2 bases, and 11 bases separated the two germline ends. For the CDR3, the DNA is TGTGCCAGCAGAGGTGGACATACCTACGAGCAGTACTTC. Translated, it gives CASRGGHTYEQYF.

This rearrangement joins TRBV7-3 to TRBJ2-1, with 7 bases aligning to TRBD2. After removal of 6 bases from V and 4 bases from J, the junction contained 18 bases not matched to a gene. Per the germline V gene, CDR1 is SGHTA and CDR2 is FQGTGA. CDR3 length equals 18 residues. Written as DNA, the CDR3 is TGTGCCAGCAGTTCCCCGGGACTACCCAGACACACGTACAATGAGCAGTTCTTC. It encodes CASSSPGLPRHTYNEQFF.